The 15 T cell receptor beta chains below come from one sample, sequenced in a study of T cells in Graves' hyperthyroidism and ophthalmopathy. Amplified TCR beta CDR3 regions came from RNA transcripts. The primer set for the first-round RT-PCR of the TCR CDR3 was HTBI. TCRdb re-called the multiplex PCR reads through MiXCR, storing one row per CDR3 protein. The table records roughly 510,000 distinct CDR3 sequences, 46% of them present only once. The sample was peripheral blood or thyroid tissue (not recorded which). These receptors were taken from an adult woman with Graves' disease, either hyperthyroidism or ophthalmopathy (not recorded which).

A few counts support this clonotype. The gene calls are TRBV6-1 and TRBJ2-5; 10 positions agree with TRBD1. This CDR3 has 17 residues. The J segment lost 0 bases and the V segment lost 3 bases, leaving 7 bases of the junction unmatched. The germline V gene encodes CDR1 MNHNS and CDR2 SASEGT. CDR3 DNA sequence: TGTGCCAGCAGTGAGGGACGGACAGGGGGATACCAAGAGACCCAGTACTTC. Translated, it gives CASSEGRTGGYQETQYF.

This clonotype has a count of ten or more. V is TRBV11-2 and J is TRBJ1-3, with D unresolved. The germline V gene has CDR1 SGHAT and CDR2 FQNNGV. The V end lost 3 bases, the J end lost 2 bases, and 8 bases lay between the germline ends. CDR3 length: 14 residues. The CDR3 sequence: CASSFGVAGNTIYF. In DNA form, the CDR3 reads TGTGCCAGCAGCTTTGGGGTGGCTGGAAACACCATATATTTT.

In regard to this clonotype: No conserved phenylalanine or tryptophan is present at the end of the CDR3, so a read error is the likely explanation. The limits of the CDR3 on the DNA are not certain, so only TCRdb's listed CDR3 is given. The chain links TRBV7-9 to TRBJ2-6; TRBD1, as called in the table, went unchecked against the DNA. Looked up from germline, CDR1 is SEHNR and CDR2 is FQNEAQ (reference sequence). 13 amino acids form the CDR3, both terminal residues included. The CDR3 loop is CASSFGTGTSLFS.

This clonotype occurred many times. The chain joins TRBV9 to TRBJ2-7, with D maybe TRBD2 (6 bases). Germline loops: CDR1 SGDLS, CDR2 YYNGEE. The V end was cut by 0 bases, the J end by 4 bases, with 14 bases between. The length of the CDR3 is 15 residues. DNA of the CDR3: TGTGCCAGCAGCGTAGCTCCTAGCGCCCCGTACGAGCAGTACTTC. Residues: CASSVAPSAPYEQYF. Drawing the rest from reference TRBV9 and TRBJ2-7, the complete variable domain is DSGVTQTPKHLITATGQRVTLRCSPRSGDLSVYWYQQSLDQGLQFLIQYYNGEERAKGNILERFSAQQFPDLHSELNLSSLELGDSALYFCASSVAPSAPYEQYFGPGTRLTVT.

In this sample, this clonotype turned up a few times. This chain connects TRBV12-3 or TRBV12-4 to TRBJ2-7, with TRBD2 matching over 13 bases. This CDR3 spans 16 amino acids. V was clipped by 4 bases and J by 3 bases; unmatched bases: 6. CDR3 sequence (DNA): TGTGCCAGCAGTTCACGGACTAGCGGGAGTATCTACGAGCAGTACTTC. This translates into CASSSRTSGSIYEQYF.

Many counts were recorded for this clonotype. The J gene is TRBJ2-2, the V gene TRBV7-3; D unclear. The CDR3 length is 13 residues. From germline, CDR1 is SGHTA and CDR2 FQGTGA. The V gene lost 4 bases and the J gene lost 6 bases, with 9 bases spanning the gap. The CDR3 is CASSSLGSGELFF. CDR3 DNA: TGTGCCAGCAGCTCGCTAGGATCCGGGGAGCTGTTTTTT.

The rearrangement uses TRBV29-1 and TRBJ2-7; TRBD2 aligns across 9 bases. The assigned J gene may be wrong: the sequence end matches TRBJ2-5 better. Germline V gives CDR1 SQVTM, CDR2 ANQGSEA. CDR3 length: 17 residues. Here the CDR3 DNA reads TGCAGCGTTGATTACCTAGCGGGATCGGAGCCAAGAGAGACCCAGTACTTC. Encoded protein: CSVDYLAGSEPRETQYF.

This clonotype showed up many times. The V call is TRBV19, the J call TRBJ2-5, with D perhaps being TRBD1 or TRBD2 (5 bases each). The CDR3 contains 14 residues. Germline V gene lookup returns CDR1 LNHDA and CDR2 SQIVND (reference sequence). Trimming pared 6 bases from V and 5 bases from J, leaving 16 bases between. The CDR3 loop reads CASSSTWGGETQYF. CDR3 nucleotide sequence: TGTGCCAGTAGCTCAACGTGGGGCGGGGAGACCCAGTACTTC.

The sample holds a few counts of this clonotype. This rearrangement joins TRBV29-1 to TRBJ1-1; D is undetermined. The germline V gene has CDR1 SQVTM and CDR2 ANQGSEA. The length of the CDR3 is 12 residues. Trimming took off 5 bases at V and 1 base at J, with 8 bases between the two ends. The chain's CDR3 is CSVHRQNTEAFF. In nucleotides, the CDR3 is TGCAGCGTTCATAGACAGAACACTGAAGCTTTCTTT.

Many counts were recorded for this clonotype. V gene TRBV13 combines with J gene TRBJ1-1; 9 nucleotides align to TRBD1. The CDR3 is 17 residues long. J gave up 12 bases and V 2 bases, and 19 bases lay outside the gene matches. Per the germline V gene, CDR1 is PRHDT and CDR2 is FYEKMQ (reference sequence). The CDR3 DNA is TGTGCCAGCAGCTTAATTGGGGGCCCCACAGGGGGCAGTTCGACTTTCTTT. Its protein is CASSLIGGPTGGSSTFF.

This clonotype was seen at least ten times. The rearrangement joins TRBV20-1 to TRBJ1-5; 8 nucleotides agree with TRBD1. V lost 0 bases and J lost 7; bases outside the gene matches: 5. The CDR3 has 14 amino acids. Germline CDR1 and CDR2: DFQATT and SNEGSKA (reference sequence). Written as DNA, the CDR3 is TGCAGTGCTAGAGATCAGGACAGGGACCAGCCCCAGCATTTT. This encodes CSARDQDRDQPQHF.

This chain joins TRBV6-1 and TRBJ1-5; D is ambiguous. This CDR3 is 11 amino acids long. CDR1 and CDR2 from the germline V gene are MNHNS and SASEGT. Between the trimmed V and J ends, which lost 6 bases and 14 bases, there was a span of 14 bases. CDR3 sequence: CASSGESHEHF. CDR3 DNA sequence: TGTGCCAGCAGCGGGGAGAGCCACGAGCATTTT.

In this sample, this clonotype turned up many times. The J gene is TRBJ2-2, the V gene TRBV5-6; TRBD1 agrees at 7 bases. With V trimmed by 4 bases and J by 3 bases, 3 bases remained unmatched. Per the germline V gene, CDR1 is SGHDT and CDR2 is YYEEEE. This CDR3 contains 14 residues. CDR3: CASSPGQYTGELFF. The DNA of the CDR3 is TGTGCCAGCAGCCCGGGACAGTACACCGGGGAGCTGTTTTTT.

This clonotype was seen a few times. V gene TRBV2 combines with J gene TRBJ1-5, with D hard to call. The V gene's germline CDR1 is SNHLY and CDR2 FYNNEI. The length of the CDR3 is 15 residues. Trimming removed 6 bases at V and 4 bases at J, with 16 bases between. In nucleotides, the CDR3 is TGTGCCAGCAGAGGTGGCGTACACATTAATCAGCCCCAGCATTTT. Translated, it gives CASRGGVHINQPQHF.

This clonotype was picked up many times. This chain links TRBV29-1 with TRBJ1-3, with TRBD1 as a possible D gene (6 bases). The CDR3 is 14 residues long. CDR1 is SQVTM, CDR2 ANQGSEA, per germline. V lost 2 bases to trimming and J lost 3 bases, with 11 bases between them. The CDR3 reads CSVETGGVGNTIYF. The CDR3 DNA follows: TGCAGCGTTGAAACTGGGGGCGTTGGAAACACCATATATTTT.